The T cell receptor beta chain described here comes from a study of technical replicates of blood from a few donors. The CDR3 sequence is 20 residues long. Clones were read by immunoSEQ multiplex PCR, and TCRdb kept only the in-frame ones, dropping some. Here the sample spans approximately 97,000 clones, roughly 95% being singletons. The sequenced sample consisted of T cells isolated from PBMCs. The sequence was obtained from a human donor in good health. This chain connects TRBV21-1 to TRBJ2-5; the DNA was not used to check the table's D call, TRBD2. TRBV21-1 is a documented pseudogene. The CDR3: CASSKLIGVDSGRTGETQYF. In DNA, the CDR3 is TGTGCCAGCAGCAAGCTCATCGGGGTAGATAGCGGGAGAACGGGAGAGACCCAGTACTTC.